Listed below are T cell receptor beta chains from one sample, sequenced in a study of cytomegalovirus exposure and HLA in healthy donors. TCRdb's copy holds only in-frame clones and misses some; the assay was immunoSEQ multiplex PCR. Of around 150,000 clones in the sample, 75% to 80% were seen once. Input material: PBMCs. These receptors all come from a man between 25 and 39 years old in good health and CMV-seronegative. Each CDR3 is given with its conserved first and last residue. D genes are given only for firm matches. Where a row states a size, it is once, few, many or the class of an expanded clone; other rows omit it.

V	D	size	J	DNA	CDR3
TRBV5-1	TRBD1	NA	TRBJ2-7	TGCGCCAGCAGCTTGGAGCGTCGGGACAGGCTAGACGAGCAGTACTTC	CASSLERRDRLDEQYF
TRBV2	NA	NA	TRBJ2-7	TGTGCCAGCAGTGAAGCGATTGGCGGAGCTGACTACGAGCAGTACTTC	CASSEAIGGADYEQYF
TRBV6-4	TRBD2	once	TRBJ2-3	TGTGCCAGCAGTGACTCGGCGGGAGCGGTCACAGATACGCAGTATTTT	CASSDSAGAVTDTQYF
TRBV10-2	NA	NA	TRBJ2-7	TGCGCCAGCAGTGTACTAGCCCAAATCAACGAGCAGTACTTC	CASSVLAQINEQYF
TRBV5-4	NA	NA	TRBJ2-1	TGTGCCAGCAGCTTGGCTTTTAACCTAGCGAATCGGAATGAGCAGTTCTTC	CASSLAFNLANRNEQFF
TRBV11-2	NA	NA	TRBJ2-7	TGTGCCAGCAGCTTAGCCGGACAGAAAAACGAGCAGTACTTC	CASSLAGQKNEQYF
TRBV12-5	NA	NA	TRBJ1-1	TGTGCTAGTGGTTTGGCCCTGGGGGGGACTGAAGCTTTCTTT	CASGLALGGTEAFF
TRBV6-6	NA	NA	TRBJ2-1	TGTGCCAGCACCTTTGTAACGGGGGGCGATGAGCAGTTCTTC	CASTFVTGGDEQFF
TRBV9	NA	NA	TRBJ2-5	TGTGCCAGCAGCGTAGGGTCAGGGGTGGTTGAGACCCAGTACTTC	CASSVGSGVVETQYF
TRBV5-5	NA	NA	TRBJ1-1	TGTGCCAGCAGCCTTCAGGGGTATCGGGACACTGAAGCTTTCTTT	CASSLQGYRDTEAFF
TRBV2	NA	NA	TRBJ2-7	TGTGCCAGCAGTGAATCTCTACTAGCTGAGACCTACGAGCAGTACTTC	CASSESLLAETYEQYF
TRBV7-3	NA	NA	TRBJ1-5	TGTGCCAGCAGCCGGGACAAGGATCAGCCCCAGCATTTT	CASSRDKDQPQHF
TRBV2	NA	once	TRBJ2-3	TGTGCCAGCAGCGTAGCGGACTCCCAAGCGCAGTATTTT	CASSVADSQAQYF
TRBV6-5	NA	NA	TRBJ2-4	TGTGCCAGCACCGCTAGGGCCAAAAACATTCAGTACTTC	CASTARAKNIQYF
TRBV5-1	NA	NA	TRBJ1-4	TGCGCCAGCAGCTGGACAGAGCTCAATGAAAAACTGTTTTTT	CASSWTELNEKLFF
TRBV10-1	NA	NA	TRBJ1-1	TGCGCCAGCAGCCAGAGTAGGGGTTACACTGAAGCTTTCTTT	CASSQSRGYTEAFF
TRBV5-5	NA	NA	TRBJ1-5	TGTGCCAGCAGCTTGATGGAGGGGAGTCAGCCCCAGCATTTT	CASSLMEGSQPQHF
TRBV28	TRBD2	NA	TRBJ2-5	TGTGCCAGCTCTCTTCGACTAGCGCAAGAGACCCAGTACTTC	CASSLRLAQETQYF
TRBV15	TRBD1	NA	TRBJ1-4	TGTGCCACCAGGACAGGGGCGCAAACTAATGAAAAACTGTTTTTT	CATRTGAQTNEKLFF
TRBV9	NA	NA	TRBJ1-3	TGTGCCAGCAGCGCCGACAGCGCCTCTGGAAACACCATATATTTT	CASSADSASGNTIYF
TRBV25-1	TRBD1	NA	TRBJ1-1	TGTGCCAGCAGTCCCAGGGGGCTGACTGAAGCTTTCTTT	CASSPRGLTEAFF
TRBV7-9	TRBD1	NA	TRBJ1-3	TGTGCCAGCAGCCCATCCAAGGGGGCTGATGGAAACACCATATATTTT	CASSPSKGADGNTIYF
TRBV5-6	NA	NA	TRBJ1-2	TGTGCCAGCAGCTTGAACTCTTTGGACTATGGCTACACCTTC	CASSLNSLDYGYTF
TRBV7-6	TRBD2	NA	TRBJ2-2	TGTGCCAGCAGCTTAGCAGGCGGGAGTGGTACCGGGGAGCTGTTTTTT	CASSLAGGSGTGELFF
TRBV12-5	TRBD1	NA	TRBJ1-4	TGTGCTAGTGGTTCCCCAGGACAGGGGGCGATCGGCGCTAATGAAAAACTGTTTTTT	CASGSPGQGAIGANEKLFF
TRBV9	NA	few	TRBJ2-3	TGTGCCAGCAGCGTAGCTACCGGGAGAACAGATACGCAGTATTTT	CASSVATGRTDTQYF
TRBV20-1	NA	few	TRBJ1-1	TGCAGTGCTAGACGACAGGAAGCTTTCTTT	CSARRQEAFF
TRBV5-4	TRBD2	few	TRBJ2-7	TGTGCCAGCAGCCCCCAGCTAGCGGGAGGGCAGTACGAGCAGTACTTC	CASSPQLAGGQYEQYF
TRBV18	NA	NA	TRBJ2-5	TGTGCCAGCTCACCTCGGCAGGGACAAGAGACCCAGTACTTC	CASSPRQGQETQYF
TRBV29-1	TRBD1	NA	TRBJ1-4	TGCAGCGCGAACAGGGGGTTTAATGAAAAACTGTTTTTT	CSANRGFNEKLFF
TRBV10-3	TRBD2	NA	TRBJ2-5	TGTGCCATCAGTGGCGGACTAGCAATGGAGACCCAGTACTTC	CAISGGLAMETQYF
TRBV6-5	NA	NA	TRBJ2-7	TGTGCCAGCAGTGGACAGGGAGGGGAGCAGTACTTC	CASSGQGGEQYF
TRBV7-9	NA	NA	TRBJ2-3	TGTGCCACTCAGAAAGGAGGCACAGATACGCAGTATTTT	CATQKGGTDTQYF
TRBV6-5	NA	NA	TRBJ2-5	TGTGCCAGCAGTTACGGCGGGACAGCAAAAGAGACCCAGTACTTC	CASSYGGTAKETQYF
TRBV27	NA	NA	TRBJ2-7	TGTGCCAGCAGTCCCGGGACATCCCCACTAGGAGCGCAGTACTTC	CASSPGTSPLGAQYF
TRBV11-2	NA	NA	TRBJ1-5	TGTGCCAGCAGCTTAGAGACAGACCTTAATCAGCCCCAGCATTTT	CASSLETDLNQPQHF
TRBV6-5	TRBD2	once	TRBJ2-2	TGTGCCAGCAGTCTAGCGGGAGGGCTGACCGGGGAGCTGTTTTTT	CASSLAGGLTGELFF
TRBV5-1	TRBD2	NA	TRBJ2-3	TGCGCCAGCAGCCCTAGCGGGAGGGAGGCAGATACGCAGTATTTT	CASSPSGREADTQYF
TRBV5-1	NA	NA	TRBJ2-7	TGCGCCAGCAGCTTCCGAGAGGGATCCTACGAGCAGTACTTC	CASSFREGSYEQYF
TRBV9	TRBD2	NA	TRBJ2-3	TGTGCCAGCAGCGTAGGGACTAGCGGGAGACTAGATACGCAGTATTTT	CASSVGTSGRLDTQYF
TRBV27	TRBD2	NA	TRBJ2-7	TGTGCCAGCAGTCCATCCCCCGGACTAGCGGGAGCCTACGAGCAGTACTTC	CASSPSPGLAGAYEQYF
TRBV2	TRBD1	NA	TRBJ1-3	TGTGCCAGCAGACAGGGGACTGGAAACACCATATATTTT	CASRQGTGNTIYF
TRBV28	NA	NA	TRBJ1-3	TGTGCCAGCAGTTCTGGGACATCTGGAAACACCATATATTTT	CASSSGTSGNTIYF
TRBV7-9	TRBD1	few	TRBJ1-2	TGTGCCAGCAGCACCCGGGACAGGGGGCACTATGGCTACACCTTC	CASSTRDRGHYGYTF
TRBV18	TRBD1	NA	TRBJ1-1	TGTGCCAGCTCACTGGGACAGGGGGTGTTGAACACTGAAGCTTTCTTT	CASSLGQGVLNTEAFF
TRBV10-3	TRBD2	once	TRBJ2-5	TGTGCCATCAGTTCTTCTAGCGGCCAAGAGACCCAGTACTTC	CAISSSSGQETQYF
TRBV29-1	TRBD1	NA	TRBJ1-1	TGCAGCGTTCAGGGGGCGACCACTGAAGCTTTCTTT	CSVQGATTEAFF
TRBV5-4	TRBD2	NA	TRBJ2-3	TGTGCCTCCAGCGCTGGGACTAGCGGTAGAGCGGATACGCAGTATTTT	CASSAGTSGRADTQYF
TRBV30	NA	NA	TRBJ1-1	TGTGCCTGGAGTGGGGGGGGCACTGAAGCTTTCTTT	CAWSGGGTEAFF
TRBV11-3	TRBD1	few	TRBJ2-4	TGTGCCAGCAGCTTGGGACAGGGGGCGGCCAAAAACATTCAGTACTTC	CASSLGQGAAKNIQYF